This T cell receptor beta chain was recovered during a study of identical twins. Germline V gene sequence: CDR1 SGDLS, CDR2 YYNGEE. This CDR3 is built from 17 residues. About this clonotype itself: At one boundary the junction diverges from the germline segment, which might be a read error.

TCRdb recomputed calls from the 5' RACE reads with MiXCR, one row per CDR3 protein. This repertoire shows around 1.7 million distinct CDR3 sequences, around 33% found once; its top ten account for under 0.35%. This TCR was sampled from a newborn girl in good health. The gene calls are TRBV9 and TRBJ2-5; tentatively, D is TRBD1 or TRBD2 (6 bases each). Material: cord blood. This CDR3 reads CVSSNGGGTSLGETQYF. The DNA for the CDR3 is TGTGTCAGCAGCAACGGAGGGGGGACCTCCCTGGGGGAGACCCAGTACTTC. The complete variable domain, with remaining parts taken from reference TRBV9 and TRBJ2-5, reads DSGVTQTPKHLITATGQRVTLRCSPRSGDLSVYWYQQSLDQGLQFLIQYYNGEERAKGNILERFSAQQFPDLHSELNLSSLELGDSALYFCVSSNGGGTSLGETQYFGPGTRLLVL.